One sample yielded the 10 T cell receptor beta chains listed below, sequenced in a study of Tregs in tolerant kidney transplant recipients. Profiled with immunoSEQ multiplex PCR; TCRdb holds only in-frame clones, not every one. The profile shows under 300,000 clones, 84% of them singletons. Sequenced material: CD4+ T cells from blood. These receptors all come from a human donor in good health.

This CDR3 reads CASSVQGAPGNTIYF. CDR3 bases: TGTGCCAGCAGCGTACAGGGGGCGCCGGGAAACACCATATATTTT. The chain joins TRBV9 to TRBJ1-3; 8 nucleotides agree with TRBD1. The CDR3 extends over 15 amino acids. Trimming removed 1 base from V and 4 bases from J; junction bases left unmatched: 4. Germline loops: CDR1 SGDLS, CDR2 YYNGEE.

V is TRBV5-6 and J is TRBJ2-7, with D hard to call. This CDR3 spans 15 amino acids. V was trimmed by 1 base and J by 2 bases, leaving 13 bases between them. Germline loops: CDR1 SGHDT, CDR2 YYEEEE. CDR3 DNA: TGTGCCAGCAGCTTGCCCCGACTGCTTACCTACGAGCAGTACTTC. Amino acid sequence: CASSLPRLLTYEQYF.

The DNA for the CDR3 is TGTGCCAGCAGGAATACAGGGGCCGGGGAGCTGTTTTTT. Protein: CASRNTGAGELFF. J is TRBJ2-2 and V is TRBV11-3; 7 bases match TRBD1. Germline V lookup: CDR1 SGHNT, CDR2 YENEEA. Unmatched junction bases numbered 4, after V lost 6 bases and J lost 6 bases. The CDR3 is 13 residues long.

The V and J genes are TRBV15 and TRBJ1-3; 7 positions agree with TRBD1. This CDR3 is 17 amino acids long. Germline V CDR1 and CDR2: LNHNV, YYDKDF (reference sequence). The trim removed 5 bases at V and 3 bases at J, leaving 13 bases unmatched. In DNA form, the CDR3 reads TGTGCCACCAGCTATCCCCCACAGGGGCTGGGTGGAAACACCATATATTTT. Its protein is CATSYPPQGLGGNTIYF. Full variable domain (missing parts from reference TRBV15 and TRBJ1-3): DAMVIQNPRYQVTQFGKPVTLSCSQTLNHNVMYWYQQKSSQAPKLLFHYYDKDFNNEADTPDNFQSRRPNTSFCFLDIRSPGLGDTAMYLCATSYPPQGLGGNTIYFGEGSWLTVV.

This clone was picked up a small number of times. The chain has TRBV7-2 and TRBJ1-2, with no clear D. The CDR3 loop spans 12 amino acids. V was cut by 1 base and J by 5 bases, with 5 bases left in between. The germline gives CDR1 SGHTA, CDR2 FQGNSA. CDR3 nucleotides: TGTGCCAGCAGCTTAGTTGGGTATGGCTACACCTTC. Translated: CASSLVGYGYTF.

Written as DNA, the CDR3 is TGCGCCAGCAGCCAGGAGGGACATTCTGTCTATGGCTACACCTTC. Protein product: CASSQEGHSVYGYTF. The chain has TRBV5-1 and TRBJ1-2; possibly TRBD1 for D (6 bases). This CDR3 is 15 amino acids long. Germline V gene sequence: CDR1 SGHRS, CDR2 YFSETQ. The germline V and J ends were trimmed by 4 bases and 4 bases, with 17 bases remaining between them.

CDR3 sequence reads: CASSWGTGSSPEELFF. The DNA for the CDR3 is TGTGCCAGCAGCTGGGGGACAGGGAGTTCTCCAGAAGAACTGTTTTTT. The V call is TRBV5-6, the J call TRBJ1-4; 9 bases are shared with TRBD1. Germline values: CDR1 SGHDT, CDR2 YYEEEE. The CDR3 covers 16 residues. V dropped 3 bases and J dropped 12; count of bases not matched to a gene: 15.

J is TRBJ2-1 and V is TRBV19; TRBD2 agrees at 8 bases. V dropped 6 bases and J dropped 7; count of bases not matched to a gene: 5. The germline V gene encodes CDR1 LNHDA and CDR2 SQIVND (reference sequence). CDR3 length equals 13 residues. The chain's CDR3 is CASRNGGANEQFF. The CDR3 DNA follows: TGTGCCAGTAGGAACGGGGGGGCAAATGAGCAGTTCTTC.

The J gene is TRBJ1-1, the V gene TRBV5-1, with TRBD1 as a possible D gene (5 bases). This CDR3 is built from 12 residues. The germline V gene has CDR1 SGHRS and CDR2 YFSETQ. V dropped 3 bases and J dropped 8 bases, with 11 bases sitting between them. CDR3 region: CASSWNRDEAFF. Here the CDR3 DNA reads TGCGCCAGCAGCTGGAACCGGGACGAAGCTTTCTTT.

The chain is built from TRBV19 and TRBJ1-5, with TRBD1 matching over 8 bases. Germline values: CDR1 LNHDA, CDR2 SQIVND (reference sequence). The J segment lost 3 bases and the V segment lost 7 bases, leaving 8 bases of the junction unmatched. The CDR3 loop spans 15 amino acids. The CDR3 protein is CASKEDRATNQPQHF. Here the CDR3 DNA reads TGTGCCAGTAAGGAGGACAGGGCTACCAATCAGCCCCAGCATTTT.